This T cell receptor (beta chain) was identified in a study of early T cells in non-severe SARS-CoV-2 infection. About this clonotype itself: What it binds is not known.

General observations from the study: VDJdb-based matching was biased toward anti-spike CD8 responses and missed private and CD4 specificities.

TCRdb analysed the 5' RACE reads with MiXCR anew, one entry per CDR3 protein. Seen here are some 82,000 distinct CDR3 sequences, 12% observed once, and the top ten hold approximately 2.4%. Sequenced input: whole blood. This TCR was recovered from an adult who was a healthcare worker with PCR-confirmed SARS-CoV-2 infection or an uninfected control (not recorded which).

The CDR3 protein is CAISESRTGAEQYF. CDR3 bases: TGTGCCATCAGTGAGTCGAGGACAGGGGCCGAGCAGTACTTC. J is TRBJ2-7 and V is TRBV10-3; the match to TRBD1 covers 9 bases. The germline V gene has CDR1 ENHRY and CDR2 SYGVKD. Trimming took 0 bases from V and 6 from J; bases not matched to a gene: 3. There are 14 residues in the CDR3.